These 29 T cell receptor beta chains share one sample of origin, sequenced in a study of blood T cell repertoires in COVID-19. Profiling relied on immunoSEQ multiplex PCR, and the TCRdb table lists in-frame clones only, not all of them. The sample lists around 140,000 clones, around 83% seen once, with approximately 8.3% in the top ten. Sequenced sample: peripheral blood. Every receptor here comes from a woman aged 55-70 years with acute or convalescent COVID-19.

This clone was observed once. The chain recombines TRBV18 with TRBJ1-1, with a weak D call TRBD1 (5 bases). V was shortened by 3 bases and J by 4 bases, with 18 bases between the two germline ends. The CDR3 length is 16 residues. Germline V gene lookup returns CDR1 KGHSH and CDR2 LQKENI. CDR3 sequence reads: CASSPVQGRASTEAFF. CDR3 in DNA: TGTGCCAGCTCACCTGTTCAGGGCAGGGCGAGCACTGAAGCTTTCTTT.

The genes are TRBV28 and TRBJ1-5; D perhaps matches TRBD1 (5 bases). CDR3 size: 16 residues. Germline V gene data show CDR1 as MDHEN and CDR2 as SYDVKM. V dropped 5 bases and J dropped 2 bases, with 16 bases sitting between them. The CDR3 is CASSPTVGGGNQPQHF. The DNA for the CDR3 is TGTGCCAGCAGTCCTACTGTTGGGGGGGGCAATCAGCCCCAGCATTTT.

This chain connects TRBV20-1 to TRBJ2-7; 8 nucleotides match TRBD2. This CDR3 spans 11 amino acids. Trimming removed 4 bases from V and 6 bases from J; junction bases left unmatched: 2. Germline V gene lookup returns CDR1 DFQATT and CDR2 SNEGSKA (reference sequence). The CDR3: CSAKAGVEQYF. The CDR3 bases are TGCAGTGCTAAAGCGGGAGTCGAGCAGTACTTC.

This clone has just one count. CDR3 amino acids: CASSPDSGGGETQYF. The CDR3 DNA follows: TGTGCCAGCAGTCCCGATAGCGGGGGTGGAGAGACCCAGTACTTC. This chain links TRBV6-5 with TRBJ2-5; 9 positions agree with TRBD2. Germline V gives CDR1 MNHEY, CDR2 SVGAGI. The CDR3 is 15 amino acids. V shed 5 bases and J 4 bases; nucleotides not matched to a gene: 8.

This clone has only one observation. The V gene is TRBV28, the J gene TRBJ1-1; TRBD1 matches at 9 bases. The CDR3 has 14 residues. Trimming cost V 2 bases and J 11 bases; bases outside gene matches: 9. CDR1 MDHEN and CDR2 SYDVKM come from the germline V gene. The CDR3 sequence: CASSLVTGGFRAFF. CDR3 DNA: TGTGCCAGCAGTTTAGTGACAGGGGGGTTCCGGGCTTTCTTT.

CDR3 amino acids: CASSLALYGRGSGNTEAFF. CDR3 nucleotide sequence: TGTGCCAGCAGCTTAGCGCTATACGGCAGGGGATCGGGGAACACTGAAGCTTTCTTT. The V call is TRBV7-8, the J call TRBJ1-1, with D possibly being TRBD1 (6 bases). CDR3 length: 19 amino acids. The V end lost 0 bases, the J end lost 1 base, and 21 bases lay between the germline ends. Germline-derived CDR1 and CDR2 are SGHVS and FQNEAQ.

The chain combines TRBV7-8 with TRBJ1-2; 10 bases line up with TRBD1. Losses at the gene ends were 1 base for V and 2 bases for J; bases not matched to a gene: 4. The germline gives CDR1 SGHVS, CDR2 FQNEAQ. This CDR3 region has 16 residues. The CDR3 protein is CASSLEGGQGNYGYTF. For the CDR3, the DNA is TGTGCCAGCAGCTTAGAGGGGGGACAGGGGAACTATGGCTACACCTTC.

This chain links TRBV29-1 with TRBJ2-5, with 14 bases aligning to TRBD2. V gave up 7 bases and J gave up 3 bases; unmatched junction bases: 4. The CDR3 sequence is 14 residues long. CDR1 and CDR2 (germline): SQVTM, ANQGSEA. CDR3 sequence reads: CSARLAGGKETQYF. CDR3 nucleotide sequence: TGCAGCGCCCGACTAGCGGGGGGGAAAGAGACCCAGTACTTC.

The gene calls are TRBV7-2 and TRBJ2-2; D may be TRBD2 (5 bases). Germline-derived CDR1 and CDR2 are SGHTA and FQGNSA. Trimming took 2 bases from V and 8 from J, leaving 9 bases between them. CDR3 size: 13 residues. The CDR3 DNA is TGTGCCAGCAGCTTAAAGTTAGCGGGGGAGCTGTTTTTT. It is translated as CASSLKLAGELFF.

This clone was found once. The gene calls are TRBV28 and TRBJ1-1; possibly TRBD1 for D (6 bases). The V and J ends lost 7 bases and 0 bases respectively, with 15 bases between them. The length of the CDR3 is 15 residues. Germline-derived CDR1 and CDR2 are MDHEN and SYDVKM. CDR3 sequence: CASTESDRLNTEAFF. For the CDR3, the DNA is TGTGCCAGCACCGAATCGGACAGACTGAACACTGAAGCTTTCTTT.

V is TRBV19 and J is TRBJ1-1; maybe TRBD1 (5 bases). This CDR3 spans 14 amino acids. In germline, CDR1 is LNHDA, CDR2 SQIVND (reference sequence). Trimming took off 7 bases at V and 11 bases at J, with 23 bases between the two ends. In nucleotides, the CDR3 is TGTGCCAGTATAGAACCTCAGGGCACCTTGGACGCTTTCTTT. Translation gives CASIEPQGTLDAFF.

This chain links TRBV19 with TRBJ1-1; 9 positions match TRBD1. Looked up from germline, CDR1 is LNHDA and CDR2 is SQIVND (reference sequence). Trimming took 3 bases from V and 7 from J; bases not matched to a gene: 6. This CDR3 contains 14 residues. The CDR3 protein is CASSIDRGGDEAFF. CDR3 in DNA: TGTGCCAGTAGTATTGACAGGGGGGGGGATGAAGCTTTCTTT.

The V and J genes are TRBV27 and TRBJ1-6; D perhaps matches TRBD1 (6 bases). This CDR3 contains 12 residues. Looked up from germline, CDR1 is MNHEY and CDR2 is SMNVEV (reference sequence). V dropped 6 bases and J dropped 10 bases, with 10 bases sitting between them. CDR3 bases: TGTGCCAGCAGCGCGCAGGGGTCACCCCTCCACTTT. Encoded protein: CASSAQGSPLHF.

This chain connects TRBV7-9 to TRBJ2-5; possible D gene TRBD2, 5 bases. Per germline, CDR1 SEHNR and CDR2 FQNEAQ (reference sequence). The germline V and J ends were trimmed by 1 base and 2 bases, with 8 bases remaining between them. CDR3 length: 14 residues. CDR3 coding DNA: TGTGCCAGCAGCTTAGAGTGGGAGCAAGAGACCCAGTACTTC. Encoded protein: CASSLEWEQETQYF.

The V gene is TRBV7-2, the J gene TRBJ2-7; no clear D. CDR1 and CDR2 (germline): SGHTA, FQGNSA. This CDR3 has 14 amino acids. Trimming took off 6 bases at V and 3 bases at J, with 15 bases between the two ends. CDR3 DNA: TGTGCCAGCAGTACAACCAGTCGAGGCTACGAGCAGTACTTC. It encodes CASSTTSRGYEQYF.

The chain employs TRBV15 and TRBJ2-3; D is unclear. The germline V gene encodes CDR1 LNHNV and CDR2 YYDKDF (reference sequence). V lost 3 bases to trimming and J lost 2 bases, with 3 bases between them. This CDR3 contains 12 residues. The CDR3 protein is CATSSFTDTQYF. Here the CDR3 DNA reads TGTGCCACCAGCAGCTTCACAGATACGCAGTATTTT. The variable domain in full, completed from reference TRBV15 and TRBJ2-3, reads DAMVIQNPRYQVTQFGKPVTLSCSQTLNHNVMYWYQQKSSQAPKLLFHYYDKDFNNEADTPDNFQSRRPNTSFCFLDIRSPGLGDTAMYLCATSSFTDTQYFGPGTRLTVL.

The V and J genes are TRBV11-3 and TRBJ2-1; 7 nucleotides agree with TRBD2. The trim removed 8 bases at V and 6 bases at J, leaving 7 bases unmatched. The V gene's germline CDR1 is SGHNT and CDR2 YENEEA. This CDR3 region has 13 residues. The CDR3 loop is CASAGSGGNEQFF. In DNA, the CDR3 is TGTGCCAGCGCCGGCTCGGGGGGCAATGAGCAGTTCTTC.

The chain links TRBV6-5 to TRBJ2-3; 10 bases agree with TRBD1. Trimming took 2 bases from V and 4 from J; bases not matched to a gene: 6. Germline lookup yields CDR1 MNHEY and CDR2 SVGAGI. The CDR3 extends over 16 amino acids. DNA of the CDR3: TGTGCCAGCAGTTACGGGACAGGGGTTCATCCAGATACGCAGTATTTT. This gives the protein CASSYGTGVHPDTQYF.

The chain employs TRBV30 and TRBJ2-7; TRBD2 is a possible D gene (5 bases). V lost 5 bases and J 0 bases, leaving 11 bases between the germline ends. Per the germline V gene, CDR1 is GTSNPN and CDR2 is SVGIG (reference sequence). This CDR3 region has 13 residues. This chain's CDR3 is CAWGLLSSYEQYF. CDR3 coding DNA: TGTGCCTGGGGACTCCTGAGCTCCTACGAGCAGTACTTC.

In DNA, the CDR3 is TGTGCCAGCAGCGTAGAGAGGGGGCTCAATGAGCAGTTCTTC. Residues: CASSVERGLNEQFF. The rearrangement uses TRBV9 and TRBJ2-1; 7 bases line up with TRBD1. The germline gives CDR1 SGDLS, CDR2 YYNGEE. The junction had 3 bases not matched to a gene; V was cut back by 0 bases and J by 6 bases. The CDR3 runs to 14 residues.

The V and J genes are TRBV7-2 and TRBJ2-3; tentatively, D is TRBD1 (8 bases). CDR1 and CDR2 from the germline V gene are SGHTA and FQGNSA. Trimming took 4 bases from V and 4 from J, leaving 15 bases between them. The CDR3 loop spans 15 amino acids. In nucleotides, the CDR3 is TGTGCCAGCAGCTCATGGACAGGGAGGGCAGATACGCAGTATTTT. Its translation is CASSSWTGRADTQYF.

The J gene is TRBJ1-5, the V gene TRBV7-2, with 7 bases aligning to TRBD1. CDR1 SGHTA and CDR2 FQGNSA come from the germline V gene. V shed 5 bases, J shed 5 bases, and the junction held 18 bases outside the gene matches. This CDR3 region has 18 residues. The CDR3 reads CASSPRWSGQPFHQPQHF. As DNA, the CDR3 is TGTGCCAGCAGCCCACGTTGGTCGGGACAGCCCTTTCATCAGCCCCAGCATTTT.

This clone was picked up one time. This rearrangement joins TRBV5-1 to TRBJ2-7; no reliable D call. Trimming shortened V by 0 bases and J by 3 bases, and 4 bases separated the two germline ends. Looked up from germline, CDR1 is SGHRS and CDR2 is YFSETQ. The CDR3 length is 12 residues. The CDR3 here is CASSLAFYEQYF. CDR3 in DNA: TGCGCCAGCAGCTTGGCCTTCTACGAGCAGTACTTC.

The chain uses TRBV9 and TRBJ1-1, with a weak D call TRBD1 (5 bases). Germline loops: CDR1 SGDLS, CDR2 YYNGEE. The V end lost 3 bases, the J end lost 4 bases, and 16 bases lay between the germline ends. The CDR3 runs 15 residues. The CDR3 region is CASSAPSGILTEAFF. In DNA, the CDR3 is TGTGCCAGCAGCGCCCCGTCAGGGATCCTCACTGAAGCTTTCTTT.

The genes are TRBV7-8 and TRBJ2-1, with D possibly TRBD2 on 6 matching bases. Per germline, CDR1 SGHVS and CDR2 FQNEAQ. V was pared by 1 base and J by 0 bases, with 13 bases between. The CDR3 is 17 residues long. The CDR3 loop is CASSLESSGVSYNEQFF. In DNA form, the CDR3 reads TGTGCCAGCAGCTTAGAATCCTCGGGGGTCTCCTACAATGAGCAGTTCTTC.

The V and J genes are TRBV9 and TRBJ2-3, with TRBD1 as a possible D gene (6 bases). CDR1 and CDR2 from the germline V gene are SGDLS and YYNGEE. Trimming pared 4 bases from V and 2 bases from J, leaving 11 bases between. The length of the CDR3 is 14 residues. CDR3 nucleotide sequence: TGTGCCAGCAGCCCGGGACACCTCACAGATACGCAGTATTTT. Amino acid sequence: CASSPGHLTDTQYF.

This clone was observed a few times. This sequence joins TRBV5-6 and TRBJ1-6, with D maybe TRBD1 (5 bases). V shed 0 bases and J shed 7 bases, with 8 bases lying between them. CDR3 length equals 14 residues. The V gene's germline CDR1 is SGHDT and CDR2 YYEEEE. The DNA of the CDR3 is TGTGCCAGCAGCTTGGCAGGGAAAAATTCACCCCTCCACTTT. This gives the protein CASSLAGKNSPLHF.

The chain uses TRBV7-2 and TRBJ1-6, with 10 positions matching TRBD1. The germline CDR1 and CDR2 sequences are SGHTA and FQGNSA. Trimming took 5 bases from V and 0 from J; bases not matched to a gene: 1. This CDR3 region has 16 residues. Here the CDR3 DNA reads TGTGCCAGCAGCAGACAGGGGGCCTCCTATAATTCACCCCTCCACTTT. It specifies CASSRQGASYNSPLHF.

In this sample, this clone turned up once. This rearrangement joins TRBV18 to TRBJ2-3; 10 bases map to TRBD2. The length of the CDR3 is 16 residues. Per germline, CDR1 KGHSH and CDR2 LQKENI. The V and J ends lost 2 bases and 4 bases, in that order; junction bases with no gene match: 6. The CDR3 DNA follows: TGTGCCAGCTCACCAACGGGACTAGCGTTGGCAGATACGCAGTATTTT. Protein sequence: CASSPTGLALADTQYF.